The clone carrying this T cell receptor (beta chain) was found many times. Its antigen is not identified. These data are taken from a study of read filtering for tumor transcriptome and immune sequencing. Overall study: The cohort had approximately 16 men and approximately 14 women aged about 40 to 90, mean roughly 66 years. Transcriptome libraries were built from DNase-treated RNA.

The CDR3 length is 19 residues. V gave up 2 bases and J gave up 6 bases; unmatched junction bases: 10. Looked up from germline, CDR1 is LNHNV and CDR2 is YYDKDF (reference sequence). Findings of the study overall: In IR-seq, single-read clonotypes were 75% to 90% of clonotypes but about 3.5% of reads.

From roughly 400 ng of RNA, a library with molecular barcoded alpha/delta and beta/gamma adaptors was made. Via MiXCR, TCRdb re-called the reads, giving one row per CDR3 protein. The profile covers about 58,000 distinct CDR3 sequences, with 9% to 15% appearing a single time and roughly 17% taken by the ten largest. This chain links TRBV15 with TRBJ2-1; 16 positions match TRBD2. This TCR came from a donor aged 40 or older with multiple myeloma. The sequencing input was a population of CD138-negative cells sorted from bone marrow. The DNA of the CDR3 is TGTGCCACCAGCAGACCAGGGACTAGCGGGGGGGCCGGTCTCAATGAGCAGTTCTTC. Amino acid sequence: CATSRPGTSGGAGLNEQFF. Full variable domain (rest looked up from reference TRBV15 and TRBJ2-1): DAMVIQNPRYQVTQFGKPVTLSCSQTLNHNVMYWYQQKSSQAPKLLFHYYDKDFNNEADTPDNFQSRRPNTSFCFLDIRSPGLGDTAMYLCATSRPGTSGGAGLNEQFFGPGTRLTVL.